This T cell receptor beta chain was obtained from a study of a mutant IDH1 vaccine in newly diagnosed glioma. Time point indicated: week 11, during vaccination. Vaccine doses each comprised 300 ug of mutant IDH1 20-mer peptide, with topical imiquimod. As to this clone: The antigen remains undetermined.

Looked up from germline, CDR1 is LNHNV and CDR2 is YYDKDF (reference sequence). Unmatched junction bases numbered 9, after V lost 0 bases and J lost 9 bases. CDR3 length equals 15 residues. TCRdb's table, derived via immunoSEQ multiplex PCR, lists solely in-frame clones and lacks some. Of 40,000 to 55,000 clones detected, more than 85% appear once; the ten largest clones hold around 2.2%. The chain employs TRBV15 and TRBJ2-5, with 8 positions matching TRBD2. The receptor comes from a man between 45 and 60 years old with glioma. The sequencing used PBMCs, collected from a glioma patient whose treatment included an IDH1 peptide vaccine. CDR3 region: CATSRDSTSGLSQYF. In DNA, the CDR3 is TGTGCCACCAGCAGAGATAGCACTAGCGGACTGTCCCAGTACTTC.